The T cell receptor beta chain described here comes from a study of cytomegalovirus exposure and HLA in healthy donors. Regarding this clone: Its antigen is not known.

Study results and limitations: Sequencing likely produced, as an artifact, a cluster of highly shared sequence variants. CMV serostatus alone was available as immune exposure information. Later examination showed HLA-associated TCR beta chains had greater clonal expansion than equally common others.

Primers: 60 Vbeta forward and 13 Jbeta reverse. Profiled with immunoSEQ multiplex PCR; TCRdb holds only in-frame clones, not every one. The data contain more than 90,000 clones, 60% to 80% of them singletons. Sequences were obtained from PBMCs. The clonotype originates from a man aged 50 to 60 in good health and CMV-seropositive.

The CDR3 here is CASSYAQGLYEQYF. In DNA form, the CDR3 reads TGTGCCAGCAGTTACGCTCAGGGGCTCTACGAGCAGTACTTC. The chain employs TRBV6-5 and TRBJ2-7; a weak D match, TRBD1 (6 bases). The CDR3 covers 14 residues. Trimming stripped 2 bases from V and 3 bases from J, with 11 bases between. The germline V gene has CDR1 MNHEY and CDR2 SVGAGI.